This TCR beta chain was captured by sequencing in a study of CD8+CD57+ T cells in acquired aplastic anemia. Across the study: Some 9.9 million reads, on average, were obtained for CD4+ cells from healthy donors.

The CDR3 has 14 residues. Germline CDR1 SGHRS, CDR2 YFSETQ. V was pared by 4 bases and J by 8 bases, with 16 bases between. The template for TCR beta VDJ and CDR3 sequence profiling was genomic DNA. TCRdb itself ran the reads through MiXCR, one entry per CDR3 protein. The table has roughly 63,000 distinct CDR3 sequences, 50% to 55% seen once. This clonotype was counted between two and nine times. What it recognizes is unknown. A much larger clone differs from this one at a single base, so this may be a read error. Study conclusions and caveats: Patients and controls had in common around 29 CD8+ CDR3 sequences.

The gene calls are TRBV5-1 and TRBJ2-1, with a tentative D call TRBD2 (6 bases). Material: sorted CD4+, CD8+, or CD8+CD57+ T cells (not recorded which) from PBMCs. The clonotype originates from a human donor in good health, serving as a control. The CDR3 region has the DNA TGCGCCAGCAGCGGCGGACTACAATACGATGAGCAGTTCTTC. It yields the protein CASSGGLQYDEQFF. Full variable domain (missing parts from reference TRBV5-1 and TRBJ2-1): KAGVTQTPRYLIKTRGQQVTLSCSPISGHRSVSWYQQTPGQGLQFLFEYFSETQRNKGNFPGRFSGRQFSNSRSEMNVSTLELGDSALYLCASSGGLQYDEQFFGPGTRLTVL.